The next 26 T cell receptor beta chains were all read from a single sample in a study of vaccination and CD4 T cells after COVID-19. The Oncomine TCR Beta short-read assay sequenced DNA from cultured CD4+ T cells. TCRdb redid the calling of the PCR reads with MiXCR, one entry per CDR3 protein. The data show over 10,000 distinct CDR3 sequences, about 36% seen once. Treatment here: roughly 10-day PBMC culture with coronavirus spike peptide pools or control peptides (ViraFEST assay). These receptors' targets are unknown. Sample: cultured CD4+ T cells from blood. These receptors were taken from a human donor with COVID-19.

This clonotype was recorded a few times. The J gene is TRBJ2-2, the V gene TRBV20-1; 8 nucleotides agree with TRBD2. This CDR3 is 15 amino acids long. Germline CDR1 reads DFQATT; CDR2 reads SNEGSKA (reference sequence). With 5 bases clipped from V and 5 bases from J, the junction kept 10 bases outside the gene matches. The CDR3 protein is CSAPHAGGDTGELFF. The CDR3 DNA sequence: TGCAGTGCTCCACACGCGGGGGGCGATACCGGGGAGCTGTTTTTT.

The sample holds a few counts of this clonotype. The chain uses TRBV25-1 and TRBJ1-1, with D hard to call. CDR3 size: 13 residues. CDR1 MGHDK and CDR2 SYGVNS come from the germline V gene. V was pared by 6 bases and J by 9 bases, with 17 bases between. CDR3 nucleotide sequence: TGTGCCAGCAGCGCACTACAAAAAACTCAAGCTTTCTTT. Translating it yields CASSALQKTQAFF.

The table lists this clonotype with a count of one. The chain recombines TRBV2 with TRBJ1-1; perhaps TRBD1 as D (6 bases). In germline, CDR1 is SNHLY, CDR2 FYNNEI. Trimming removed 3 bases from V and 1 base from J, with 12 bases in between. The CDR3 runs to 15 residues. CDR3 amino acids: CASSDRGAGNTEAFF. The CDR3 DNA reads TGTGCCAGCAGTGACCGGGGGGCCGGGAACACTGAAGCTTTCTTT.

This chain links TRBV27 with TRBJ2-7; D unclear. The CDR3 sequence is 16 residues long. Germline CDR1 MNHEY, CDR2 SMNVEV (reference sequence). Trimming took off 10 bases at V and 2 bases at J, with 24 bases between the two ends. Here the CDR3 DNA reads TGTGCCACCCGGGTGGGTCAGTATGCTCTCCCCTACGAGCAGTACTTC. It codes for CATRVGQYALPYEQYF.

This clonotype has just a few counts. In DNA, the CDR3 is TGTGCCAGTAGTTTTCTTACAGATACGCAGTATTTT. Encoded protein: CASSFLTDTQYF. This sequence joins TRBV19 and TRBJ2-3, with D hard to call. In germline, CDR1 is LNHDA, CDR2 SQIVND (reference sequence). Trimming left V 5 bases short and J 3 bases short, with 6 bases between. This CDR3 spans 12 amino acids. Full variable domain (remainder filled in from reference TRBV19 and TRBJ2-3): DGGITQSPKYLFRKEGQNVTLSCEQNLNHDAMYWYRQDPGQGLRLIYYSQIVNDFQKGDIAEGYSVSREKKESFPLTVTSAQKNPTAFYLCASSFLTDTQYFGPGTRLTVL.

This chain connects TRBV6-1 to TRBJ1-1; D may be TRBD1 (6 bases). Germline-derived CDR1 and CDR2 are MNHNS and SASEGT. V was clipped by 7 bases and J by 3 bases, with 21 bases between them. This CDR3 comprises 16 residues. The CDR3 reads CASTWGHLSYDTEAFF. The CDR3 coding sequence is TGTGCCAGCACCTGGGGACACTTATCATACGACACTGAAGCTTTCTTT.

V gene TRBV20-1 combines with J gene TRBJ2-3; the match to TRBD2 covers 12 bases. V lost 6 bases and J lost 4; bases outside the gene matches: 5. The CDR3 is made up of 14 amino acids. Germline values: CDR1 DFQATT, CDR2 SNEGSKA (reference sequence). The CDR3 loop reads CSAILAGGSDTQYF. The CDR3, as DNA: TGCAGTGCAATACTAGCGGGGGGCTCAGATACGCAGTATTTT.

This clonotype was counted only a few times. The V call is TRBV10-1, the J call TRBJ2-5; D is undetermined. The CDR3 contains 14 residues. Trimming left V 4 bases short and J 5 bases short, with 14 bases between. Per germline, CDR1 WNHNN and CDR2 SYGVQD (reference sequence). The CDR3: CASSASPELETQYF. The CDR3 DNA is TGCGCCAGCAGTGCATCCCCTGAGCTGGAGACCCAGTACTTC.

In this sample, this clonotype turned up a few times. The chain recombines TRBV6-2 or TRBV6-3 with TRBJ1-5; D is possibly TRBD1 (6 bases). CDR3 length: 16 amino acids. V lost 6 bases and J 0 bases, leaving 15 bases between the germline ends. In germline, CDR1 is MNHEY, CDR2 SVGEGT. The CDR3 loop is CASSSARGYSNQPQHF. DNA for the CDR3: TGTGCCAGCAGCTCCGCCAGGGGTTATAGCAATCAGCCCCAGCATTTT.

The chain joins TRBV18 to TRBJ2-3, with 9 bases aligning to TRBD1. This CDR3 has 13 residues. Germline CDR1 and CDR2: KGHSH and LQKENI. V lost 8 bases, J lost 6 bases, and 6 bases stayed unmatched. The CDR3: CASAGTGRDTQYF. The CDR3 DNA follows: TGTGCCAGCGCCGGGACAGGGCGGGATACGCAGTATTTT.

This clonotype has more than one count but fewer than ten. The J gene is TRBJ1-5, the V gene TRBV29-1, with D perhaps TRBD1 (5 bases). Trimming took off 8 bases at V and 4 bases at J, with 15 bases between the two ends. The CDR3 spans 13 residues. CDR1 is SQVTM, CDR2 ANQGSEA, per germline. The CDR3 is CSRQGLGNQPQHF. The CDR3 coding sequence is TGCAGCCGGCAGGGTTTAGGGAATCAGCCCCAGCATTTT.

This sequence joins TRBV6-5 and TRBJ1-1; D is uncertain. The CDR3 is 14 residues long. From germline, CDR1 is MNHEY and CDR2 SVGAGI. Trimming took off 0 bases at V and 5 bases at J, with 10 bases between the two ends. The chain's CDR3 is CASSYSSSTTEAFF. CDR3 nucleotide sequence: TGTGCCAGCAGTTACTCGAGCAGTACGACTGAAGCTTTCTTT.

V gene TRBV11-3 combines with J gene TRBJ2-7; no clear D gene. The germline V gene has CDR1 SGHNT and CDR2 YENEEA. This CDR3 spans 12 amino acids. V was clipped by 7 bases and J by 0 bases, with 7 bases between them. The CDR3 is CASKSNSYEQYF. CDR3 sequence (DNA): TGTGCCAGCAAGTCCAACTCCTACGAGCAGTACTTC. Together with reference TRBV11-3 and TRBJ2-7, the CDR3 gives the full variable domain: EAGVVQSPRYKIIEKKQPVAFWCNPISGHNTLYWYLQNLGQGPELLIRYENEEAVDDSQLPKDRFSAERLKGVDSTLKIQPAELGDSAVYLCASKSNSYEQYFGPGTRLTVT.

The chain recombines TRBV14 with TRBJ1-1; no clear D. The V gene lost 0 bases and the J gene lost 9 bases, with 26 bases spanning the gap. The CDR3 runs to 18 residues. Germline loops: CDR1 SGHDN, CDR2 FVKESK. CDR3: CASSQEVWGFGEKHQAFF. CDR3 in DNA: TGTGCCAGCAGCCAAGAGGTTTGGGGATTTGGAGAGAAACATCAAGCTTTCTTT.

This clonotype was found a few times. V and J are TRBV7-8 and TRBJ2-1, with 10 bases identical to TRBD1. This CDR3 has 17 amino acids. V shed 5 bases, J shed 7 bases, and the junction held 14 bases outside the gene matches. Germline V CDR1 and CDR2: SGHVS, FQNEAQ. The DNA for the CDR3 is TGTGCCAGCAGCCAGAAACCGGGACAGGGGAGGTTGAATGAGCAGTTCTTC. Encoded protein: CASSQKPGQGRLNEQFF.

This clonotype was detected only once. This chain joins TRBV6-1 and TRBJ2-7, with a tentative D call TRBD1 (5 bases). Trimming removed 1 base from V and 4 bases from J, with 11 bases in between. The CDR3 sequence is 14 residues long. The germline CDR1 and CDR2 sequences are MNHNS and SASEGT. The CDR3 here is CASSEVRQRYEQYF. CDR3 coding DNA: TGTGCCAGCAGTGAAGTCCGACAGAGGTACGAGCAGTACTTC.

This clonotype was detected only a few times. The chain joins TRBV6-1 to TRBJ2-3; D is unresolved. Germline values: CDR1 MNHNS, CDR2 SASEGT. The V gene lost 6 bases and the J gene lost 9 bases, with 13 bases spanning the gap. CDR3 length: 12 amino acids. The CDR3 spells CASSPRGVTQYF. In nucleotides, the CDR3 is TGTGCCAGCAGCCCCCGTGGGGTCACGCAGTATTTT.

The chain has TRBV29-1 and TRBJ2-5; D call uncertain. The CDR3 sequence is 14 residues long. The germline gives CDR1 SQVTM, CDR2 ANQGSEA. Trimming pared 4 bases from V and 1 base from J, leaving 13 bases between. CDR3 amino acids: CSVAGARTQETQYF. Here the CDR3 DNA reads TGCAGCGTTGCTGGAGCAAGAACCCAAGAGACCCAGTACTTC.

The chain combines TRBV5-4 with TRBJ2-3; 12 nucleotides match TRBD2. The CDR3 loop spans 17 amino acids. J gave up 6 bases and V 1 base, and 9 bases lay outside the gene matches. Germline loops: CDR1 SGHNT, CDR2 YYREEE (reference sequence). CDR3 nucleotide sequence: TGTGCCAGCAGCTTGTCCAGGGCTAGCGGGGGGGTGGATACGCAGTATTTT. This translates into CASSLSRASGGVDTQYF.

The V gene is TRBV7-3, the J gene TRBJ1-1, with D hard to call. The CDR3 consists of 13 residues. Deletions cut 2 bases from V and 1 base from J, with 5 bases between. Germline CDR1 SGHTA, CDR2 FQGTGA. CDR3 sequence (DNA): TGTGCCAGCAGCTTACGTGAGAACACTGAAGCTTTCTTT. Its protein product is CASSLRENTEAFF. Full variable domain (rest looked up from reference TRBV7-3 and TRBJ1-1): GAGVSQTPSNKVTEKGKYVELRCDPISGHTALYWYRQSLGQGPEFLIYFQGTGAADDSGLPNDRFFAVRPEGSVSTLKIQRTERGDSAVYLCASSLRENTEAFFGQGTRLTVV.

This sequence joins TRBV11-1 and TRBJ2-3, with 10 bases matching TRBD1. Unmatched junction bases numbered 2, after V lost 2 bases and J lost 3 bases. Germline lookup yields CDR1 SGHAT and CDR2 FQDESV (reference sequence). The CDR3 contains 15 residues. The CDR3 region is CASSLLDRGTDTQYF. The CDR3 nucleotides read TGTGCCAGCAGCTTATTGGACAGGGGGACAGATACGCAGTATTTT.

There are a few counts of this clonotype. The J gene is TRBJ1-2, the V gene TRBV7-2; D is ambiguous. The V end was cut by 3 bases, the J end by 4 bases, with 6 bases between. The germline gives CDR1 SGHTA, CDR2 FQGNSA. This CDR3 is 12 amino acids long. CDR3 DNA: TGTGCCAGCAGCTTCCGGGTCTATGGCTACACCTTC. As protein: CASSFRVYGYTF. Filled out from reference TRBV7-2 and TRBJ1-2, the complete variable domain reads GAGVSQSPSNKVTEKGKDVELRCDPISGHTALYWYRQSLGQGLEFLIYFQGNSAPDKSGLPSDRFSAERTGGSVSTLTIQRTQQEDSAVYLCASSFRVYGYTFGSGTRLTVV.

The chain carries TRBV5-6 and TRBJ2-3; tentatively, D is TRBD2 (6 bases). V lost 3 bases and J 0 bases, leaving 17 bases between the germline ends. The germline CDR1 and CDR2 sequences are SGHDT and YYEEEE. This CDR3 contains 17 residues. CDR3 sequence (DNA): TGTGCCAGCAGCTCCGACTTTAGCGGATCTAGCACAGATACGCAGTATTTT. It encodes CASSSDFSGSSTDTQYF.

This clonotype appeared a few times. V is TRBV12-2 and J is TRBJ1-5. TRBV12-2 is deemed a pseudogene. This CDR3 has 15 residues. CDR3 coding DNA: TGTGCAAGTCGCTTAGACAACGGGTACAATCAGCCCCAGCATTTT. Amino acids: CASRLDNGYNQPQHF.

The rearrangement uses TRBV30 and TRBJ1-4; D possibly corresponds to TRBD1 (6 bases). The CDR3 consists of 13 residues. V shed 3 bases and J shed 7 bases, with 12 bases lying between them. Germline V gene lookup returns CDR1 GTSNPN and CDR2 SVGIG (reference sequence). The CDR3 reads CAWSAGGIEKLFF. The CDR3 bases are TGTGCCTGGAGCGCCGGGGGCATTGAAAAACTGTTTTTT.

V is TRBV20-1 and J is TRBJ1-6; possible D gene TRBD1, 6 bases. The length of the CDR3 is 15 residues. V was trimmed by 1 base and J by 9 bases, leaving 16 bases between them. Germline lookup yields CDR1 DFQATT and CDR2 SNEGSKA (reference sequence). CDR3 sequence (DNA): TGCAGTGCTAGAGTCCCCCAGGGGAAGATTTCACCCCTCCACTTT. It codes for CSARVPQGKISPLHF.